This TCR beta chain is drawn from a study of T cell responses to AZD1222 COVID-19 vaccine. Study-level points and caveats: Targeting of unmutated variant regions was reportedly seen in nearly half of spike-specific TCRs. An increase in Spike-specific TCR breadth and depth was observed after two AZD1222 doses. There were repertoire samples only from the period after the peak T cell response.

With regard to this clone: The antigen is unknown.

TCRdb's copy holds only in-frame clones and misses some; the assay was immunoSEQ multiplex PCR. The sample shows approximately 130,000 clones, 85% of them seen only once. This clonotype was obtained from an adult who received the MenACWY meningococcal vaccine as a control. The input for sequencing was peripheral blood, taken 28 days after the second dose of the MenACWY control vaccine.

The CDR3 sequence is CSGKRGDEQYF. The CDR3 DNA sequence: TGCAGCGGGAAAAGAGGGGACGAGCAGTACTTC. The chain links TRBV29-1 to TRBJ2-7, with D possibly being TRBD1 or TRBD2 (5 bases each). Per the germline V gene, CDR1 is SQVTM and CDR2 is ANQGSEA. The V and J ends lost 7 bases and 5 bases respectively, with 12 bases between them. The CDR3 runs to 11 residues.